The 15 T cell receptor beta chains listed next were all sequenced from one sample in a study of control samples from healthy donors and cancer patients. Here immunoSEQ multiplex PCR was the method, and the copy in TCRdb shows in-frame clones only, minus some. The table includes under 200,000 clones, 91% detected once. Sequencing was performed on blood. The receptors were sampled from a woman aged 25 to 39 in good health.

V gene TRBV3-1 (or the pseudogene TRBV3-2) combines with J gene TRBJ1-2; 10 nucleotides agree with TRBD1. The length of the CDR3 is 15 residues. CDR1 and CDR2 from the germline V gene are LGHDT and YNNKEL (reference sequence). With V trimmed by 5 bases and J by 3 bases, 6 bases remained unmatched. The CDR3 is CASSETTGGHYGYTF. The CDR3 bases are TGTGCCAGCAGCGAGACGACAGGGGGCCACTATGGCTACACCTTC.

This chain connects TRBV7-8 to TRBJ2-5, with 10 bases lining up with TRBD2. The CDR3 is 13 residues long. The V gene's germline CDR1 is SGHVS and CDR2 FQNEAQ. The J segment lost 5 bases and the V segment lost 8 bases, leaving 5 bases of the junction unmatched. This chain's CDR3 is CASSLAGRETQYF. The CDR3 nucleotides are TGTGCCAGCTCACTAGCGGGAAGGGAGACCCAGTACTTC.

This chain joins TRBV7-9 and TRBJ2-3; 11 bases map to TRBD2. Per germline, CDR1 SEHNR and CDR2 FQNEAQ (reference sequence). The CDR3 has 15 residues. V was clipped by 6 bases and J by 0 bases; unmatched bases: 2. CDR3 bases: TGTGCCAGCAGGCGACTAGCGGGAAGCACAGATACGCAGTATTTT. Translated: CASRRLAGSTDTQYF.

V gene TRBV29-1 combines with J gene TRBJ1-1; D might be TRBD1 (6 bases). Germline CDR1 reads SQVTM; CDR2 reads ANQGSEA. V lost 1 base, J lost 5 bases, and 11 bases lay in between. This CDR3 comprises 13 residues. CDR3 DNA sequence: TGCAGCGTTGAAGGGACAGTGGGTACTGAAGCTTTCTTT. Amino acids: CSVEGTVGTEAFF. The full variable domain, in which reference TRBV29-1 and TRBJ1-1 provide the parts outside the CDR3, is SAVISQKPSRDICQRGTSLTIQCQVDSQVTMMFWYRQQPGQSLTLIATANQGSEATYESGFVIDKFPISRPNLTFSTLTVSNMSPEDSSIYLCSVEGTVGTEAFFGQGTRLTVV.

The chain links TRBV27 to TRBJ2-1; TRBD2 agrees at 7 bases. The CDR3 covers 14 residues. Germline values: CDR1 MNHEY, CDR2 SMNVEV (reference sequence). Unmatched junction bases numbered 2, after V lost 6 bases and J lost 0 bases. In DNA form, the CDR3 reads TGTGCCAGCAGGACGGGGGGCTCCTACAATGAGCAGTTCTTC. Translation: CASRTGGSYNEQFF.

The rearrangement links TRBV29-1 to TRBJ1-1, with D possibly being TRBD1 (6 bases). This CDR3 contains 10 residues. Germline CDR1 and CDR2: SQVTM and ANQGSEA. Between the trimmed V and J ends, which lost 4 bases and 8 bases, there was a span of 8 bases. In DNA form, the CDR3 reads TGCAGCGTTGGGGGGCCGGAAGCTTTCTTT. Translating it yields CSVGGPEAFF.

In its sample, this clone was seen a few times. V usage is TRBV6-1 and J usage is TRBJ2-1; 8 bases line up with TRBD1. The CDR3 has 15 residues. Germline V gene data show CDR1 as MNHNS and CDR2 as SASEGT. With 0 bases clipped from V and 6 bases from J, the junction kept 4 bases outside the gene matches. The CDR3 DNA reads as TGTGCCAGCAGTGAAGCGACAGGGGCAATCAATGAGCAGTTCTTC. As protein: CASSEATGAINEQFF.

This rearrangement joins TRBV30 to TRBJ2-7; D could derive from TRBD1 or TRBD2 (5 bases each). V shed 1 base and J shed 5 bases, with 12 bases lying between them. The CDR3 spans 13 residues. CDR1 is GTSNPN and CDR2 is SVGIG in the germline V gene (reference sequence). CDR3 DNA: TGTGCCTGGAGTGAGCAGGGACCGAACGAGCAGTACTTC. Its translation is CAWSEQGPNEQYF.

V usage is TRBV27 and J usage is TRBJ1-5; 7 positions match TRBD1. The CDR3 runs to 13 residues. The V and J ends lost 5 bases and 3 bases, in that order; junction bases with no gene match: 1. Germline V gene data show CDR1 as MNHEY and CDR2 as SMNVEV (reference sequence). The CDR3 protein is CASSGQVNQPQHF. In nucleotides, the CDR3 is TGTGCCAGCAGTGGACAGGTCAATCAGCCCCAGCATTTT.

The chain links TRBV11-1 to TRBJ1-1, with TRBD1 identical over 11 bases. The CDR3 consists of 15 residues. Trimming removed 0 bases from V and 5 bases from J; junction bases left unmatched: 2. Germline assignment: CDR1 SGHAT and CDR2 FQDESV (reference sequence). This CDR3 is CASSLAGQGVTEAFF. Written as DNA, the CDR3 is TGTGCCAGCAGCTTAGCGGGACAGGGGGTGACTGAAGCTTTCTTT.

J is TRBJ2-7 and V is TRBV5-5, with unresolved D. CDR1 and CDR2 from the germline V gene are SGHKS and YYEKEE (reference sequence). The CDR3 consists of 12 residues. With 3 bases removed from V and 3 bases from J, the gap between germline ends came to 7 bases. In nucleotides, the CDR3 is TGTGCCAGCAGCTCGGACGGCTACGAGCAGTACTTC. It specifies CASSSDGYEQYF.

Points on this clone: One junction end disagrees with the germline gene, perhaps due to a read error. The chain uses TRBV2 and TRBJ1-5; the match to TRBD1 covers 11 bases. This CDR3 is 15 amino acids long. Germline V gene data show CDR1 as SNHLY and CDR2 as FYNNEI. In DNA form, the CDR3 reads TGTGCCAGCAGTGGGGACAGGGGGAGCAGTCAGCCCCAGCATTTT. It codes for CASSGDRGSSQPQHF.

The chain has TRBV5-1 and TRBJ1-2; D unresolved. The CDR3 runs 13 residues. Looked up from germline, CDR1 is SGHRS and CDR2 is YFSETQ. The V end lost 0 bases, the J end lost 2 bases, and 5 bases lay between the germline ends. The CDR3 coding sequence is TGCGCCAGCAGCTTGGCAGACAACTATGGCTACACCTTC. It is translated as CASSLADNYGYTF.

To note about this clone: Different DNA sequences within this sample yield the same CDR3. The rearrangement uses TRBV7-9 and TRBJ1-5; D might be TRBD1 (6 bases). In germline, CDR1 is SEHNR, CDR2 FQNEAQ (reference sequence). Trimming pared 3 bases from V and 4 bases from J, leaving 10 bases between. The CDR3 length is 14 residues. The CDR3 spells CASSLQGSNQPQHF. CDR3 DNA: TGTGCCAGCAGCTTGCAGGGGTCGAATCAGCCCCAGCATTTT.

This chain uses TRBV30 with TRBJ1-5, with 8 bases aligning to TRBD1. V gave up 2 bases and J gave up 4 bases; unmatched junction bases: 1. This CDR3 spans 13 amino acids. Germline CDR1 and CDR2: GTSNPN and SVGIG (reference sequence). CDR3 coding DNA: TGTGCCTGGAGTTGGACAGGGAATCAGCCCCAGCATTTT. Translation: CAWSWTGNQPQHF.